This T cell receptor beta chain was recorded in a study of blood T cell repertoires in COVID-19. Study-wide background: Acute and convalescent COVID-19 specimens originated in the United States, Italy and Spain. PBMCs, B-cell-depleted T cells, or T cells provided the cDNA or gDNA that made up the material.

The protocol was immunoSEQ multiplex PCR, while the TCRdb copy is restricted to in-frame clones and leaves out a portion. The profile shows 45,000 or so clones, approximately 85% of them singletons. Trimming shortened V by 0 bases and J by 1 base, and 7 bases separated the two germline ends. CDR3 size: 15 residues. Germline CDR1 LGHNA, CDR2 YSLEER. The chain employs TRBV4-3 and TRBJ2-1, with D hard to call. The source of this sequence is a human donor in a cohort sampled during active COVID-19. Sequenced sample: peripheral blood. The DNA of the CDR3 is TGCGCCAGCAGCCAAGATTTACAGTCCTACAATGAGCAGTTCTTC. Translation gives CASSQDLQSYNEQFF.